These T cell receptor beta chains were read from a single sample in a study of beta chain features in type 1 diabetes. The protocol was immunoSEQ multiplex PCR, while the TCRdb copy is restricted to in-frame clones and leaves out a portion. The profile shows under 200,000 clones, about 8.5% of them singletons. What was sequenced was central memory CD4+ T cells from blood. These receptors were collected from a man younger than 30 in good health. CDR3s include the opening cysteine and the closing phenylalanine or tryptophan. D genes are given only for firm matches. Only part of the rows carry a size: once, few, many, or a class if the clone is expanded.

clone size: few
D gene: .
J gene: TRBJ1-1
V gene: TRBV6-6
CDR3 DNA: TGTGCCATCGGACAAGGCCAAAACACTGAAGCTTTCTTT
CDR3 protein: CAIGQGQNTEAFF

clone size: few
D gene: TRBD2
J gene: TRBJ2-7
V gene: TRBV27
CDR3 DNA: TGTGCCAGCAGTTTGGGTAGCGGGATCTACGAGCAGTACTTC
CDR3 protein: CASSLGSGIYEQYF

clone size: few
D gene: .
J gene: TRBJ2-7
V gene: TRBV30
CDR3 DNA: TGTGCCCGCAGGGGCCCCTCCTACGAGCAGTACTTC
CDR3 protein: CARRGPSYEQYF

clone size: .
D gene: .
J gene: TRBJ2-3
V gene: TRBV11-3
CDR3 DNA: TGTGCCAGCAGCATATGTGGGGCCCCAGATACGCAGTATTTT
CDR3 protein: CASSICGAPDTQYF

clone size: .
D gene: .
J gene: TRBJ2-5
V gene: TRBV25-1
CDR3 DNA: TGTGCCAGCAGTGCACCAGGGAACCAAGAGACCCAGTACTTC
CDR3 protein: CASSAPGNQETQYF

clone size: few
D gene: .
J gene: TRBJ1-4
V gene: TRBV30
CDR3 DNA: TGTGCCTGGAGTGTAAAACTTGTCCAAAATGAAAAACTGTTTTTT
CDR3 protein: CAWSVKLVQNEKLFF

clone size: .
D gene: .
J gene: TRBJ2-2
V gene: TRBV6-6
CDR3 DNA: TGTGCCAGCAGTTACTCTCCCGGACAACGCACCGGGGAGCTGTTTTTT
CDR3 protein: CASSYSPGQRTGELFF

clone size: few
D gene: .
J gene: TRBJ2-3
V gene: TRBV7-9
CDR3 DNA: TGTGCCAGCACTAGGGGGGGACTCACAGATACGCAGTATTTT
CDR3 protein: CASTRGGLTDTQYF

clone size: few
D gene: .
J gene: TRBJ2-5
V gene: TRBV19
CDR3 DNA: TGTGCCGTGAGCCCAGGGGGGGAGACCCAGTACTTC
CDR3 protein: CAVSPGGETQYF

clone size: few
D gene: .
J gene: TRBJ1-6
V gene: TRBV4-3
CDR3 DNA: TGCGCCAGCAGCCAAGATCTATTGGGGCAGACCCATTTGGTTTCACCCCTCCACTTT
CDR3 protein: CASSQDLLGQTHLVSPLHF

clone size: .
D gene: .
J gene: TRBJ1-6
V gene: TRBV5-1
CDR3 DNA: TGCGCCAGCAGCTTGGCCGGAGGATATAATTCACCCCTCCACTTT
CDR3 protein: CASSLAGGYNSPLHF

clone size: .
D gene: TRBD1
J gene: TRBJ2-5
V gene: TRBV6-1
CDR3 DNA: TGTGCCAGCGGGGGACAGAGCCAAGAGACCCAGTACTTC
CDR3 protein: CASGGQSQETQYF

clone size: few
D gene: .
J gene: TRBJ1-1
V gene: TRBV7-2
CDR3 DNA: TGTGCCAGCAGCTTAGGAGGGTGGATCACTGAAGCTTTCTTT
CDR3 protein: CASSLGGWITEAFF

clone size: .
D gene: TRBD2
J gene: TRBJ2-5
V gene: TRBV5-1
CDR3 DNA: TGCGCCAGCAGCTTGCGGGGGGAGCAAGAGACCCAGTACTTC
CDR3 protein: CASSLRGEQETQYF

clone size: .
D gene: .
J gene: TRBJ2-3
V gene: TRBV5-4
CDR3 DNA: TGTGCCAGCAGCTTTGGCGGGGCCCCGTCCACAGATACGCAGTATTTT
CDR3 protein: CASSFGGAPSTDTQYF

clone size: few
D gene: .
J gene: TRBJ1-2
V gene: TRBV30
CDR3 DNA: TGTGCCTGGCAATGGGGGCAGGCGACTAACTATGGCTACACCTTC
CDR3 protein: CAWQWGQATNYGYTF

clone size: many
D gene: TRBD1
J gene: TRBJ2-1
V gene: TRBV5-1
CDR3 DNA: TGCGCCAGCAGCTTGGGGACAGGGCTTGAGCAGTTCTTC
CDR3 protein: CASSLGTGLEQFF

clone size: .
D gene: TRBD1
J gene: TRBJ2-7
V gene: TRBV29-1
CDR3 DNA: TGCAGCGTTGAAGGTGTCCCGGGACAGGAGCAGTACTTC
CDR3 protein: CSVEGVPGQEQYF

clone size: .
D gene: TRBD1
J gene: TRBJ1-5
V gene: TRBV6-5
CDR3 DNA: TGTGCCAGCAGTACACGGACAGGCGCTAATCAGCCCCAGCATTTT
CDR3 protein: CASSTRTGANQPQHF

clone size: .
D gene: TRBD1
J gene: TRBJ2-5
V gene: TRBV30
CDR3 DNA: TGTGCCTGGGACAGCCAGGGGGCTGGGTTTCGGGAGACCCAGTACTTC
CDR3 protein: CAWDSQGAGFRETQYF

clone size: .
D gene: TRBD1
J gene: TRBJ1-1
V gene: TRBV5-6
CDR3 DNA: TGTGCCAGCAGGAGCCCCATTCAGGGGGCTACGAACACTGAAGCTTTCTTT
CDR3 protein: CASRSPIQGATNTEAFF

clone size: many
D gene: .
J gene: TRBJ2-7
V gene: TRBV30
CDR3 DNA: TGTGCCGCGCAGCGGGCCTACGAGCAGTACTTC
CDR3 protein: CAAQRAYEQYF

clone size: few
D gene: .
J gene: TRBJ2-2
V gene: TRBV7-7
CDR3 DNA: TGTGCTAGCAGCCCAGAGCGCTTGAACACCGGGGAGCTGTTTTTT
CDR3 protein: CASSPERLNTGELFF

clone size: .
D gene: .
J gene: TRBJ1-1
V gene: TRBV14
CDR3 DNA: TGTGCCAGCAGCCAAGACCCGGTGAGGAACACTGAAGCTTTCTTT
CDR3 protein: CASSQDPVRNTEAFF

clone size: .
D gene: TRBD1
J gene: TRBJ2-1
V gene: TRBV5-6
CDR3 DNA: TGTGCCAGCAGCTTGGAAGGGGGCCCCTACAATGAGCAGTTCTTC
CDR3 protein: CASSLEGGPYNEQFF

clone size: .
D gene: TRBD1
J gene: TRBJ2-4
V gene: TRBV5-4
CDR3 DNA: TGTGCCAGCAGCCCGACAGGGGACCAAAACATTCAGTACTTC
CDR3 protein: CASSPTGDQNIQYF

clone size: .
D gene: .
J gene: TRBJ1-1
V gene: TRBV9
CDR3 DNA: TGTGCCAGCAGCAAAGGGGAATCCGAAGCTTTCTTT
CDR3 protein: CASSKGESEAFF

clone size: few
D gene: .
J gene: TRBJ2-1
V gene: TRBV7-2
CDR3 DNA: TGTGCCAGCAGCAGGGAGGGGGGATCGAATGAGCAGTTCTTC
CDR3 protein: CASSREGGSNEQFF

clone size: .
D gene: TRBD2
J gene: TRBJ2-7
V gene: TRBV5-1
CDR3 DNA: TGCGCCAGCAGCCCGGGGGGGGGTAGCATCACCTACGAGCAGTACTTC
CDR3 protein: CASSPGGGSITYEQYF

clone size: many
D gene: .
J gene: TRBJ2-7
V gene: TRBV29-1
CDR3 DNA: TGCAGCGTTGAGGTTTACAGAGATAGGGGGGAGCAGTACTTC
CDR3 protein: CSVEVYRDRGEQYF

clone size: few
D gene: TRBD1
J gene: TRBJ2-3
V gene: TRBV7-3
CDR3 DNA: TGTGCCAGCAGCAATCGACAGGGTGGTACAGATACGCAGTATTTT
CDR3 protein: CASSNRQGGTDTQYF

clone size: .
D gene: .
J gene: TRBJ2-3
V gene: TRBV7-8
CDR3 DNA: TGTGCCAGCAGCTCACCTTGGAGGGTTAGGGGTACGCAGTATTTT
CDR3 protein: CASSSPWRVRGTQYF

clone size: few
D gene: .
J gene: TRBJ2-7
V gene: TRBV7-2
CDR3 DNA: TGTGCCAGCAGCCCTTCCGGGGTGGACTACGAGCAGTACTTC
CDR3 protein: CASSPSGVDYEQYF

clone size: few
D gene: .
J gene: TRBJ2-1
V gene: TRBV2
CDR3 DNA: TGTGCCAGCTTCGGGAAAAATGAGCAGTTCTTC
CDR3 protein: CASFGKNEQFF

clone size: .
D gene: TRBD1
J gene: TRBJ1-6
V gene: TRBV11-2
CDR3 DNA: TGTGCCAGCAGCACCCTGACAGGGCGGAGGGCACCCCTCCACTTT
CDR3 protein: CASSTLTGRRAPLHF

clone size: few
D gene: TRBD2
J gene: TRBJ2-1
V gene: TRBV5-4
CDR3 DNA: TGTGCCAGCAGCTTAGGCGGGAGCTCCTACAATGAGCAGTTCTTC
CDR3 protein: CASSLGGSSYNEQFF

clone size: few
D gene: TRBD1
J gene: TRBJ1-1
V gene: TRBV28
CDR3 DNA: TGTGCCAGCAGTCCCCAGACAGGGGGGTGGGCTGAAGCTTTCTTT
CDR3 protein: CASSPQTGGWAEAFF

clone size: .
D gene: .
J gene: TRBJ1-2
V gene: TRBV7-8
CDR3 DNA: TGTGCCAGCAGCCCACGGACAACCCTCTATGGCTACACCTTC
CDR3 protein: CASSPRTTLYGYTF